The clone carrying this T cell receptor beta chain was seen a few times. Its antigen remains unknown. Vbeta (60) and Jbeta (13) primers were used in the PCR. The data were produced by immunoSEQ multiplex PCR, yet TCRdb's version contains in-frame clones alone and is incomplete. The sample lists roughly 190,000 clones, over 9.5% occurring once. This specimen belongs to a study of cytomegalovirus exposure and HLA in healthy donors. Overall study results and limits: Reports showed the classifier diagnosing cytomegalovirus status with high specificity and sensitivity.

In germline, CDR1 is SGHTA, CDR2 FQGNSA. CDR3 length equals 16 residues. V gave up 5 bases and J gave up 5 bases, with 18 bases separating them. This sequence was found in a man over 45 in good health and CMV-seropositive. Source material: PBMCs. The genes are TRBV7-2 and TRBJ2-2, with D perhaps TRBD1 (6 bases). CDR3: CASSAFGGAGTGELFF. The CDR3 coding sequence is TGTGCCAGCAGCGCTTTTGGGGGCGCCGGAACCGGGGAGCTGTTTTTT.